The 32 T cell receptor beta chains in this list originate from one sample, sequenced in a study of shared clonotypes between healthy human individuals. Using immunoSEQ multiplex PCR, the repertoire was profiled, and TCRdb retains in-frame clones only, with some absent. Of approximately 2.5 million clones detected, more than 80% appear once; the ten largest clones hold 0.11% to 0.15%. Sequencing was performed on naive CD4+ T cells sorted from blood. The subset is: CD45RA+ positively selected. The receptors shown here come from a man aged 18 to 30 in good health.

The chain recombines TRBV9 with TRBJ1-4, with no clear D. CDR1 SGDLS and CDR2 YYNGEE come from the germline V gene. The CDR3 is 18 residues long. V lost 1 base and J lost 0, with 16 bases in between. CDR3 amino acids: CASSVSPYAGATNEKLFF. The CDR3 DNA sequence: TGTGCCAGCAGCGTAAGCCCTTACGCGGGAGCAACTAATGAAAAACTGTTTTTT. The full variable domain, its missing parts supplied by reference TRBV9 and TRBJ1-4, is DSGVTQTPKHLITATGQRVTLRCSPRSGDLSVYWYQQSLDQGLQFLIQYYNGEERAKGNILERFSAQQFPDLHSELNLSSLELGDSALYFCASSVSPYAGATNEKLFFGSGTQLSVL.

CDR3 amino acids: CASRLQAVDTQYF. For the CDR3, the DNA is TGTGCCAGCAGGCTACAAGCAGTGGATACGCAGTATTTT. The chain uses TRBV6-1 and TRBJ2-3; unclear D gene. This CDR3 has 13 amino acids. The V and J ends lost 6 bases and 6 bases respectively, with 13 bases between them. Looked up from germline, CDR1 is MNHNS and CDR2 is SASEGT.

This clone was seen a single time. The rearrangement joins TRBV11-2 to TRBJ1-2; 7 bases line up with TRBD1. CDR3 length: 15 amino acids. J was trimmed by 1 base and V by 1 base; bases with no gene match: 3. Germline-derived CDR1 and CDR2 are SGHAT and FQNNGV. This CDR3 reads CASSLVGTVNYGYTF. As DNA, the CDR3 is TGTGCCAGCAGCTTAGTTGGGACAGTTAACTATGGCTACACCTTC. The whole variable domain, remainder taken from reference TRBV11-2 and TRBJ1-2, is EAGVAQSPRYKIIEKRQSVAFWCNPISGHATLYWYQQILGQGPKLLIQFQNNGVVDDSQLPKDRFSAERLKGVDSTLKIQPAKLEDSAVYLCASSLVGTVNYGYTFGSGTRLTVV.

This clone was picked up one time. Other DNA sequences from this sample encode an identical CDR3 as well. The V and J genes are TRBV9 and TRBJ2-1; D is perhaps TRBD2 (6 bases). This CDR3 comprises 12 residues. Germline values: CDR1 SGDLS, CDR2 YYNGEE. V lost 2 bases and J lost 7, with 7 bases in between. The CDR3 region is CASSVEGNEQFF. The CDR3 DNA is TGTGCCAGCAGCGTGGAGGGTAATGAGCAGTTCTTC.

This chain uses TRBV2 with TRBJ1-2; D call uncertain. Trimming removed 10 bases at V and 3 bases at J, with 24 bases between. Germline V lookup: CDR1 SNHLY, CDR2 FYNNEI. The length of the CDR3 is 16 residues. The CDR3 loop is CAKPLAGPQKDYGYTF. For the CDR3, the DNA is TGTGCCAAACCATTAGCCGGGCCACAAAAGGACTATGGCTACACCTTC. The full variable domain, its missing parts supplied by reference TRBV2 and TRBJ1-2, is EPEVTQTPSHQVTQMGQEVILRCVPISNHLYFYWYRQILGQKVEFLVSFYNNEISEKSEIFDDQFSVERPDGSNFTLKIRSTKLEDSAMYFCAKPLAGPQKDYGYTFGSGTRLTVV.

This clone was observed once. The J gene is TRBJ2-7, the V gene TRBV19, with 10 bases aligning to TRBD1. The J segment lost 1 base and the V segment lost 7 bases, leaving 7 bases of the junction unmatched. The CDR3 has 15 amino acids. Germline CDR1 reads LNHDA; CDR2 reads SQIVND (reference sequence). Here the CDR3 reads CASTLRTGGSYEQYF. In nucleotides, the CDR3 is TGTGCCAGTACCTTGAGGACAGGGGGATCCTACGAGCAGTACTTC.

V usage is TRBV7-6 and J usage is TRBJ2-1, with D unclear. From germline, CDR1 is SGHVS and CDR2 FNYEAQ. CDR3 length: 16 amino acids. V shed 5 bases and J shed 0 bases, with 14 bases lying between them. CDR3 in amino acids: CASSPTPPGSYNEQFF. In nucleotides, the CDR3 is TGTGCCAGCAGCCCAACCCCCCCGGGCTCCTACAATGAGCAGTTCTTC. The variable domain in full, with the rest retrieved from reference TRBV7-6 and TRBJ2-1, is GAGVSQSPRYKVTKRGQDVALRCDPISGHVSLYWYRQALGQGPEFLTYFNYEAQQDKSGLPNDRFSAERPEGSISTLTIQRTEQRDSAMYRCASSPTPPGSYNEQFFGPGTRLTVL.

This clone has just one count. The chain employs TRBV15 and TRBJ1-5, with a tentative D call TRBD1 (6 bases). The CDR3 is 16 amino acids. Germline-derived CDR1 and CDR2 are LNHNV and YYDKDF (reference sequence). Trimming cost V 4 bases and J 2 bases, with 15 bases left between them. CDR3 residues: CATSILKGVGNQPQHF. CDR3 coding DNA: TGTGCCACCAGCATTTTAAAGGGGGTTGGCAATCAGCCCCAGCATTTT.

The genes are TRBV2 and TRBJ1-4, with TRBD1 matching over 9 bases. The junction had 7 bases not matched to a gene; V was cut back by 6 bases and J by 8 bases. The CDR3 sequence is 14 residues long. Germline loops: CDR1 SNHLY, CDR2 FYNNEI. CDR3: CASSGQGILEKLFF. In nucleotides, the CDR3 is TGTGCCAGCAGCGGACAGGGGATATTGGAAAAACTGTTTTTT.

This chain uses TRBV9 with TRBJ2-3; D gene uncertain. The V gene lost 4 bases and the J gene lost 5 bases, with 11 bases spanning the gap. Per germline, CDR1 SGDLS and CDR2 YYNGEE. The CDR3 spans 13 residues. As DNA, the CDR3 is TGTGCCAGCAGCTTTATTAGAGGAGATACGCAGTATTTT. Encoded protein: CASSFIRGDTQYF.

J is TRBJ1-1 and V is TRBV11-2; D is ambiguous. Trimming left V 1 base short and J 5 bases short, with 11 bases between. The CDR3 length is 14 residues. Germline V gives CDR1 SGHAT, CDR2 FQNNGV. The CDR3 nucleotides are TGTGCCAGCAGCTTAGGGGGTGGGATGACTGAAGCTTTCTTT. Translation gives CASSLGGGMTEAFF.

This clone has just one count. The chain has TRBV15 and TRBJ1-3, with 8 bases fitting TRBD1. This CDR3 contains 16 residues. Unmatched junction bases numbered 8, after V lost 1 base and J lost 6 bases. Germline assignment: CDR1 LNHNV and CDR2 YYDKDF (reference sequence). The CDR3 here is CATSRGGQGGENTIYF. The DNA for the CDR3 is TGTGCCACCAGCAGAGGCGGACAGGGAGGAGAAAACACCATATATTTT.

The chain combines TRBV28 with TRBJ2-3; D gene ambiguous. This CDR3 has 13 amino acids. CDR1 MDHEN and CDR2 SYDVKM come from the germline V gene. Trimming took off 5 bases at V and 1 base at J, with 7 bases between the two ends. CDR3 in amino acids: CASSLDGTDTQYF. The CDR3 DNA is TGTGCCAGCAGTCTGGATGGCACAGATACGCAGTATTTT.

The CDR3 DNA reads as TGTGCCAGCAGCGTAGGGGCGGGGACTAGCACAGATACGCAGTATTTT. Translated: CASSVGAGTSTDTQYF. The chain employs TRBV9 and TRBJ2-3; D is possibly TRBD2 (6 bases). The CDR3 runs 16 residues. V was shortened by 0 bases and J by 0 bases, with 11 bases between the two germline ends. CDR1 and CDR2 (germline): SGDLS, YYNGEE. Filled out from reference TRBV9 and TRBJ2-3, the complete variable domain reads DSGVTQTPKHLITATGQRVTLRCSPRSGDLSVYWYQQSLDQGLQFLIQYYNGEERAKGNILERFSAQQFPDLHSELNLSSLELGDSALYFCASSVGAGTSTDTQYFGPGTRLTVL.

This chain uses TRBV5-5 with TRBJ1-3; D remains unclear. CDR1 and CDR2 (germline): SGHKS, YYEKEE (reference sequence). The CDR3 is 17 amino acids. Trimming took 4 bases from V and 0 from J, leaving 17 bases between them. CDR3 coding DNA: TGTGCCAGCAGCCTGTGGTATGATGGAACCTCTGGAAACACCATATATTTT. Translating gives CASSLWYDGTSGNTIYF.

The CDR3 sequence is CSGISNEKLFF. CDR3 coding DNA: TGCAGCGGGATCAGCAATGAAAAACTGTTTTTT. The V and J genes are TRBV29-1 and TRBJ1-4; D uncertain. This CDR3 has 11 amino acids. Germline CDR1 reads SQVTM; CDR2 reads ANQGSEA. V gave up 7 bases and J gave up 5 bases, with 8 bases separating them. Full variable domain (remainder filled in from reference TRBV29-1 and TRBJ1-4): SAVISQKPSRDICQRGTSLTIQCQVDSQVTMMFWYRQQPGQSLTLIATANQGSEATYESGFVIDKFPISRPNLTFSTLTVSNMSPEDSSIYLCSGISNEKLFFGSGTQLSVL.

The chain employs TRBV5-1 and TRBJ2-2, with D maybe TRBD1 (6 bases). V shed 0 bases and J shed 5 bases, with 14 bases lying between them. This CDR3 spans 16 amino acids. CDR1 is SGHRS and CDR2 is YFSETQ in the germline V gene. CDR3 DNA: TGCGCCAGCAGCTTGGTTGGGATGGGGGCGACCGGGGAGCTGTTTTTT. This encodes CASSLVGMGATGELFF.

The rearrangement uses TRBV5-6 and TRBJ2-5; D gene ambiguous. From germline, CDR1 is SGHDT and CDR2 YYEEEE. V lost 4 bases to trimming and J lost 4 bases, with 8 bases between them. The CDR3 length is 12 residues. The CDR3 DNA follows: TGTGCCAGCAGCCTCAACACAGAGACCCAGTACTTC. Protein sequence: CASSLNTETQYF.

The V gene is TRBV12-5, the J gene TRBJ1-5; D ambiguous. V lost 0 bases to trimming and J lost 4 bases, with 13 bases between them. The CDR3 contains 16 residues. Germline loops: CDR1 LGHNT, CDR2 FRNRAP. The CDR3 loop reads CASGLVPGPGNQPQHF. CDR3 DNA sequence: TGTGCTAGTGGTTTGGTCCCCGGCCCCGGTAATCAGCCCCAGCATTTT. The variable domain in full, completed from reference TRBV12-5 and TRBJ1-5, reads DARVTQTPRHKVTEMGQEVTMRCQPILGHNTVFWYRQTMMQGLELLAYFRNRAPLDDSGMPKDRFSAEMPDATLATLKIQPSEPRDSAVYFCASGLVPGPGNQPQHFGDGTRLSIL.

The genes are TRBV7-2 and TRBJ2-3; D call uncertain. CDR3 length equals 13 residues. Germline V lookup: CDR1 SGHTA, CDR2 FQGNSA. V shed 3 bases and J shed 6 bases, with 10 bases lying between them. This chain's CDR3 is CASSFERSDTQYF. CDR3 DNA sequence: TGTGCCAGCAGCTTCGAGCGTTCTGATACGCAGTATTTT. Combining the CDR3 with reference TRBV7-2 and TRBJ2-3 gives the whole variable domain GAGVSQSPSNKVTEKGKDVELRCDPISGHTALYWYRQSLGQGLEFLIYFQGNSAPDKSGLPSDRFSAERTGGSVSTLTIQRTQQEDSAVYLCASSFERSDTQYFGPGTRLTVL.

The gene calls are TRBV7-9 and TRBJ1-2; D uncertain. The V and J ends lost 1 base and 4 bases respectively, with 13 bases between them. Germline V gene lookup returns CDR1 SEHNR and CDR2 FQNEAQ (reference sequence). The CDR3 length is 15 residues. CDR3 sequence reads: CASSLESKEGYGYTF. CDR3 DNA: TGTGCCAGCAGCTTAGAAAGTAAAGAAGGCTATGGCTACACCTTC.

J is TRBJ2-2 and V is TRBV7-9; D not resolved. Trimming shortened V by 6 bases and J by 0 bases, and 20 bases separated the two germline ends. CDR3 length: 18 amino acids. The germline V gene has CDR1 SEHNR and CDR2 FQNEAQ (reference sequence). The CDR3 DNA reads as TGTGCCAGCAGGTCGTTGTCGATGAGACGTGCGAACACCGGGGAGCTGTTTTTT. Translating it yields CASRSLSMRRANTGELFF.

The rearrangement uses TRBV19 and TRBJ1-1; D is uncertain. CDR3 length: 15 amino acids. The germline V gene encodes CDR1 LNHDA and CDR2 SQIVND (reference sequence). V lost 2 bases to trimming and J lost 3 bases, with 13 bases between them. CDR3 nucleotides: TGTGCCAGTAGTATACGGCAGGTGGCGGACACTGAAGCTTTCTTT. Translated: CASSIRQVADTEAFF.

The chain uses TRBV28 and TRBJ2-7, with D possibly being TRBD2 (5 bases). V lost 6 bases and J lost 0, with 15 bases in between. The CDR3 extends over 15 amino acids. Germline loops: CDR1 MDHEN, CDR2 SYDVKM. The CDR3 spells CASSGGPISSYEQYF. Here the CDR3 DNA reads TGTGCCAGCAGCGGAGGACCCATCAGCTCCTACGAGCAGTACTTC.

Only one count was recorded for this clone. The rearrangement uses TRBV4-1 and TRBJ1-2; TRBD1 matches at 9 bases. Germline-derived CDR1 and CDR2 are MGHRA and YSYEKL. The CDR3 runs to 15 residues. V lost 1 base and J lost 5; bases outside the gene matches: 5. The CDR3 nucleotides read TGCGCCAGCAGCCAAGGGTTGGGACAGGGATATGGCTACACCTTC. Its protein is CASSQGLGQGYGYTF.

CDR3 coding DNA: TGTGCCAGCAGCGTCAGCCGGACTAGCGGGGGGATTAACACCGGGGAGCTGTTTTTT. Encoded protein: CASSVSRTSGGINTGELFF. This chain joins TRBV7-6 and TRBJ2-2; 14 bases are shared with TRBD2. V shed 5 bases, J shed 2 bases, and the junction held 10 bases outside the gene matches. The CDR3 has 19 residues. The germline V gene encodes CDR1 SGHVS and CDR2 FNYEAQ.

A few counts support this clone. The CDR3 here is CASSLSGWDSPLHF. CDR3 bases: TGTGCCAGCAGTTTGAGTGGTTGGGATTCACCCCTCCACTTT. The chain recombines TRBV27 with TRBJ1-6, with D hard to call. Germline V gives CDR1 MNHEY, CDR2 SMNVEV (reference sequence). The V and J ends lost 3 bases and 8 bases respectively, with 11 bases between them. The CDR3 totals 14 residues.

In the case of this clone: The sample has other DNA sequences that encode this CDR3 too. This chain uses TRBV5-1 with TRBJ2-5; D is undetermined. This CDR3 region has 13 residues. Deletions cut 2 bases from V and 2 bases from J, with 7 bases between. Germline CDR1 SGHRS, CDR2 YFSETQ. CDR3 region: CASSFGQQETQYF. CDR3 bases: TGCGCCAGCAGCTTTGGCCAACAAGAGACCCAGTACTTC.

V usage is TRBV18 and J usage is TRBJ2-2; 7 bases fit TRBD2. CDR3 length: 16 residues. Germline V gives CDR1 KGHSH, CDR2 LQKENI. Trimming at V came to 4 bases and at J to 4 bases, leaving 9 bases not matched to a gene. The CDR3 here is CASSLSGLASTGELFF. Here the CDR3 DNA reads TGTGCCAGCTCACTTAGCGGGCTAGCGAGCACCGGGGAGCTGTTTTTT.

The V call is TRBV30, the J call TRBJ2-5; D may be TRBD1 (6 bases). Trimming pared 5 bases from V and 1 base from J, leaving 14 bases between. This CDR3 comprises 14 residues. Germline CDR1 is GTSNPN and CDR2 is SVGIG (reference sequence). CDR3 sequence: CAWATQGGQETQYF. As DNA, the CDR3 is TGTGCCTGGGCGACACAGGGTGGCCAAGAGACCCAGTACTTC.

This clone showed up just once. The chain employs TRBV14 and TRBJ2-7, with D perhaps being TRBD1 or TRBD2 (5 bases each). The germline gives CDR1 SGHDN, CDR2 FVKESK. The CDR3 contains 15 residues. V lost 5 bases and J lost 7, with 21 bases in between. CDR3 protein: CASSIRDQYEGEQYF. CDR3 nucleotide sequence: TGTGCCAGCAGCATCCGGGACCAGTACGAGGGGGAGCAGTACTTC.

The rearrangement joins TRBV6-1 to TRBJ2-3, with D hard to call. V lost 2 bases to trimming and J lost 2 bases, with 14 bases between them. The CDR3 is made up of 16 amino acids. Germline values: CDR1 MNHNS, CDR2 SASEGT. The CDR3 coding sequence is TGTGCCAGCAGTGAACCCCGGGCACAGACCACAGATACGCAGTATTTT. It is translated as CASSEPRAQTTDTQYF.